The 24 T cell receptor beta chains reported below all come from one sample, sequenced in a study of naive and memory T cell subsets. Study observations and caveats: A few larger clonotypes appeared in naive repertoires, especially CD8, possibly memory cells re-expressing CD45RA.

These receptors lack a known antigen. Both TRBC1 and TRBC2 were covered by a beta constant-region primer of two equimolar oligonucleotides. The ligated cDNA underwent four PCR rounds using SP2 and nested alpha and beta constant-region primers. TCRdb used MiXCR to reprocess the UMI-ligation and nested PCR reads, holding one entry per CDR3 protein. Of 98,000 or so distinct CDR3 sequences detected, over 9% appear once; the ten largest clones hold over 0.11%. The sample taken for sequencing was naive CD4+ T cells from blood. The receptors stem from a human donor in good health.

This clonotype was detected ten times or more. This rearrangement joins TRBV6-6 to TRBJ2-1; 9 bases line up with TRBD2. Trimming removed 2 bases from V and 3 bases from J; junction bases left unmatched: 5. The CDR3 consists of 16 residues. CDR1 is MNHNY and CDR2 is SVGAGI in the germline V gene (reference sequence). Here the CDR3 reads CASSYKTSGLYNEQFF. The CDR3 nucleotides are TGTGCCAGCAGTTACAAGACTAGCGGCCTCTACAATGAGCAGTTCTTC.

The chain is built from TRBV13 and TRBJ1-1; D not certain. V was pared by 5 bases and J by 10 bases, with 23 bases between. The CDR3 runs 15 residues. CDR1 and CDR2 (germline): PRHDT, FYEKMQ (reference sequence). As DNA, the CDR3 is TGTGCCAGCAGCGATATGGGCGGGGAGCTCAAAGGAGCTTTCTTT. Translated, it gives CASSDMGGELKGAFF.

The count of this clonotype is one. A read error is possible here, since a much larger clone lies one base away. The final CDR3 position lacks the conserved phenylalanine or tryptophan, pointing to a likely read error. The gene calls are TRBV20-1 and TRBJ2-7; TRBD1 aligns across 12 bases. Germline V gene sequence: CDR1 DFQATT, CDR2 SNEGSKA (reference sequence). The length of the CDR3 is 14 residues. After removal of 3 bases from V and 4 bases from J, the junction contained 4 bases not matched to a gene. The CDR3 DNA is TGCAGTGCTAGGAGGGGACAGGGGGCTTACGAGCAGTACCTC. Its translation is CSARRGQGAYEQYL.

This clonotype was observed many times. V gene TRBV20-1 combines with J gene TRBJ2-3, with TRBD1 as a possible D gene (7 bases). Per the germline V gene, CDR1 is DFQATT and CDR2 is SNEGSKA (reference sequence). With 1 base removed from V and 1 base from J, the gap between germline ends came to 9 bases. The CDR3 sequence is 14 residues long. CDR3 loop: CSARGRGGTDTQYF. The CDR3 nucleotides are TGCAGTGCTAGAGGCAGGGGGGGCACAGATACGCAGTATTTT.

This clonotype was detected a few times. Compared with germline, one end of the junction differs, possibly owing to a read error. The V gene is TRBV4-1, the J gene TRBJ2-2, with a weak D call TRBD2 (7 bases). The CDR3 has 15 residues. Germline CDR1 MGHRA, CDR2 YSYEKL. The CDR3: CVSSRGAGDAGELFF. The DNA of the CDR3 is TGCGTCAGCAGCCGGGGGGCGGGAGACGCCGGGGAGCTGTTTTTT.

This clonotype was seen at least ten times. The J gene is TRBJ1-2, the V gene TRBV6-2 or TRBV6-3; a weak D match, TRBD1 (5 bases). This CDR3 spans 12 amino acids. Germline assignment: CDR1 MNHEY and CDR2 SVGEGT. V lost 5 bases and J lost 2, with 6 bases in between. This CDR3 is CASSDSNYGYTF. CDR3 sequence (DNA): TGTGCCAGCAGTGACAGCAACTATGGCTACACCTTC.

Ten or more counts support this clonotype. The gene calls are TRBV7-3 and TRBJ2-7, with 7 bases fitting TRBD2. After removal of 5 bases from V and 1 base from J, the junction contained 2 bases not matched to a gene. Germline CDR1 SGHTA, CDR2 FQGTGA. CDR3 size: 13 residues. The CDR3 sequence: CASSPGGSYEQYF. The CDR3 DNA sequence: TGTGCCAGCAGCCCCGGGGGGTCCTACGAGCAGTACTTC.

The J gene is TRBJ1-5, the V gene TRBV27; 8 bases are shared with TRBD1. The CDR3 runs to 14 residues. CDR1 and CDR2 (germline): MNHEY, SMNVEV (reference sequence). V shed 4 bases and J 5 bases; nucleotides not matched to a gene: 4. CDR3 DNA sequence: TGTGCCAGCAGTTCAGACAGGGGCTATCAGCCCCAGCATTTT. Translating it yields CASSSDRGYQPQHF.

The rearrangement links TRBV18 to TRBJ1-2; weak D call: TRBD1 (5 bases). CDR1 KGHSH and CDR2 LQKENI come from the germline V gene. Trimming stripped 2 bases from V and 4 bases from J, with 23 bases between. The CDR3 runs 18 residues. The CDR3 nucleotides read TGTGCCAGCTCACCATCCGGCGGGGCTGCTCCCGTGATCTATGGCTACACCTTC. Protein sequence: CASSPSGGAAPVIYGYTF.

This chain uses TRBV4-3 with TRBJ2-7; perhaps TRBD1 as D (6 bases). CDR3 length: 16 residues. Germline V gives CDR1 LGHNA, CDR2 YSLEER. Trimming took off 0 bases at V and 4 bases at J, with 16 bases between the two ends. CDR3 DNA: TGCGCCAGCAGCCAAGAAACGGGACATGAAATATACGAGCAGTACTTC. This sequence encodes CASSQETGHEIYEQYF.

V and J are TRBV12-3 or TRBV12-4 and TRBJ1-3; the match to TRBD1 covers 9 bases. With 3 bases clipped from V and 0 bases from J, the junction kept 9 bases outside the gene matches. There are 18 residues in the CDR3. The CDR3 sequence is CASSFGTGKPLSGNTIYF. The DNA of the CDR3 is TGTGCCAGCAGTTTTGGGACAGGGAAACCTCTCTCTGGAAACACCATATATTTT.

J is TRBJ1-2 and V is TRBV7-2; D is possibly TRBD1 (5 bases). CDR3 length: 12 amino acids. The V end was cut by 5 bases, the J end by 8 bases, with 12 bases between. The germline CDR1 and CDR2 sequences are SGHTA and FQGNSA. The CDR3 coding sequence is TGTGCCAGCAGCGGGGCAGGGAACGGCTACACCTTC. Translated, it gives CASSGAGNGYTF.

This clonotype was recorded a few times. The chain has TRBV5-1 and TRBJ2-4; D call uncertain. Germline CDR1 SGHRS, CDR2 YFSETQ. With 5 bases removed from V and 0 bases from J, the gap between germline ends came to 15 bases. The CDR3 loop spans 16 amino acids. The CDR3 coding sequence is TGCGCCAGCAGGCCGAACCAGGCGCTAGCCAAAAACATTCAGTACTTC. Translating it yields CASRPNQALAKNIQYF.

This rearrangement joins TRBV29-1 to TRBJ1-1; tentative D call: TRBD1 (5 bases). V was shortened by 5 bases and J by 0 bases, with 10 bases between the two germline ends. The V gene's germline CDR1 is SQVTM and CDR2 ANQGSEA. The CDR3 runs to 13 residues. The CDR3 DNA reads as TGCAGCGTTAGACAGTTAATGAACACTGAAGCTTTCTTT. Encoded protein: CSVRQLMNTEAFF.

The gene calls are TRBV6-2 or TRBV6-3 and TRBJ2-1; 9 nucleotides agree with TRBD1. There are 17 residues in the CDR3. V shed 4 bases and J 7 bases; nucleotides not matched to a gene: 14. The germline gives CDR1 MNHEY, CDR2 SVGEGT. As DNA, the CDR3 is TGTGCCAGCAGTTCGGCTTTTGGGACAGGGTTTGGAAATGAGCAGTTCTTC. It encodes CASSSAFGTGFGNEQFF.

This clonotype has a handful of counts. The chain combines TRBV6-6 with TRBJ2-6, with a tentative D call TRBD2 (5 bases). The CDR3 consists of 15 residues. Trimming removed 7 bases at V and 3 bases at J, with 13 bases between. CDR1 and CDR2 from the germline V gene are MNHNY and SVGAGI (reference sequence). The CDR3 bases are TGTGCCAGCACCCCGGGGTATGGTGGGGCCAACGTCCTGACTTTC. It codes for CASTPGYGGANVLTF.

The chain recombines TRBV29-1 with TRBJ1-2; TRBD1 matches 9 bases. The germline CDR1 and CDR2 sequences are SQVTM and ANQGSEA. The CDR3 spans 16 residues. The J segment lost 8 bases and the V segment lost 2 bases, leaving 15 bases of the junction unmatched. CDR3: CSVELRDREQWGGYTF. The CDR3 DNA follows: TGCAGCGTTGAACTTCGGGACAGGGAGCAATGGGGGGGCTACACCTTC.

The chain combines TRBV20-1 with TRBJ2-7; the D gene is possibly TRBD1 (5 bases). The CDR3 spans 11 residues. Germline V CDR1 and CDR2: DFQATT, SNEGSKA (reference sequence). This chain's CDR3 is CSAGLSYEQYF. The CDR3 nucleotides read TGCAGCGCAGGGCTCTCCTACGAGCAGTACTTC.

This clonotype was seen a handful of times. This chain uses TRBV20-1 with TRBJ2-1; D possibly uses TRBD1 or TRBD2 (6 bases each). In germline, CDR1 is DFQATT, CDR2 SNEGSKA (reference sequence). The CDR3 consists of 14 residues. Trimming pared 3 bases from V and 3 bases from J, leaving 12 bases between. The CDR3 DNA follows: TGCAGTGCTAGTGGGGGGCTCGGCTACAATGAGCAGTTCTTC. Its protein product is CSASGGLGYNEQFF.

J is TRBJ2-1 and V is TRBV6-5, with D perhaps matching TRBD1 (6 bases). V was clipped by 6 bases and J by 3 bases, with 12 bases between them. CDR1 and CDR2 from the germline V gene are MNHEY and SVGAGI. CDR3 length: 14 amino acids. The chain's CDR3 is CASSRGQSYNEQFF. CDR3 sequence (DNA): TGTGCCAGCAGCAGAGGACAGAGCTACAATGAGCAGTTCTTC.

The genes are TRBV15 and TRBJ2-7, with TRBD1 identical over 7 bases. With V trimmed by 4 bases and J by 9 bases, 12 bases remained unmatched. Germline CDR1 LNHNV, CDR2 YYDKDF (reference sequence). The CDR3 totals 14 residues. CDR3: CATSMDRPPNVQYF. CDR3 nucleotide sequence: TGTGCCACCAGCATGGACAGGCCCCCCAACGTGCAGTACTTC.

The CDR3 here is CASRAQLGTGELFF. The CDR3 nucleotides read TGTGCTAGTCGGGCCCAGTTGGGCACCGGGGAGCTGTTTTTT. The chain is built from TRBV12-5 and TRBJ2-2, with D unclear. V lost 8 bases and J 4 bases, leaving 14 bases between the germline ends. CDR3 length: 14 residues. Germline loops: CDR1 LGHNT, CDR2 FRNRAP.

The rearrangement uses TRBV6-1 and TRBJ1-2; D gene unclear. CDR1 is MNHNS, CDR2 SASEGT, per germline. The V and J ends lost 4 bases and 4 bases respectively, with 13 bases between them. The CDR3 extends over 14 amino acids. DNA of the CDR3: TGTGCCAGCAGTGGTAGGGCGGGTCCCTATGGCTACACCTTC. It yields the protein CASSGRAGPYGYTF.

This clonotype came up a few times. This chain's CDR3 is CASSPKQSLASNEQYF. The CDR3 coding sequence is TGTGCCAGCAGCCCGAAACAGAGTTTAGCCTCTAACGAGCAGTACTTC. V usage is TRBV5-5 and J usage is TRBJ2-7; D unclear. V gave up 4 bases and J gave up 5 bases, with 22 bases separating them. The germline CDR1 and CDR2 sequences are SGHKS and YYEKEE (reference sequence). CDR3 size: 16 residues.